The 14 T cell receptor beta chains given below trace back to one sample, sequenced in a study of blood T cells in healthy people across ages. Primers used in a second PCR of about 7 to 12 cycles were a sample-barcoded 5' primer and a J-beta primer mix. Via MiXCR, TCRdb re-called the 5' RACE reads, giving one row per CDR3 protein. The sample carries about 1,600,000 distinct CDR3 sequences, 42% recorded once. The sequenced material came from blood. These receptors all come from a woman aged 18-29 years in good health.

The chain combines TRBV2 with TRBJ1-1; D gene unclear. Trimming stripped 7 bases from V and 6 bases from J, with 12 bases between. The length of the CDR3 is 12 residues. CDR1 and CDR2 from the germline V gene are SNHLY and FYNNEI. CDR3 region: CASTESRSEAFF. For the CDR3, the DNA is TGTGCCAGCACCGAGTCTCGCTCTGAAGCTTTCTTT.

This chain joins TRBV6-2 or TRBV6-3 and TRBJ1-5; D call uncertain. There are 16 residues in the CDR3. Germline V gene sequence: CDR1 MNHEY, CDR2 SVGEGT. The V and J ends lost 6 bases and 0 bases respectively, with 15 bases between them. In DNA, the CDR3 is TGTGCCAGCAGAGAGCCGGCTGCAAATAGCAATCAGCCCCAGCATTTT. Translating it yields CASREPAANSNQPQHF.

This clonotype was seen more than once but under ten times. V is TRBV7-2 and J is TRBJ2-1; TRBD2 matches 10 bases. The germline gives CDR1 SGHTA, CDR2 FQGNSA. The CDR3 has 17 amino acids. Trimming removed 5 bases from V and 15 bases from J; junction bases left unmatched: 22. CDR3 protein: CASSIDSGTSATGGRFF. The CDR3, as DNA: TGTGCCAGCAGCATAGATTCCGGGACTAGCGCTACTGGGGGGCGGTTCTTC.

The chain combines TRBV10-3 with TRBJ1-5; D is perhaps TRBD1 (5 bases). The CDR3 is 14 amino acids. Germline V gives CDR1 ENHRY, CDR2 SYGVKD. V was pared by 3 bases and J by 0 bases, with 6 bases between. CDR3 protein: CAISEQVSNQPQHF. As DNA, the CDR3 is TGTGCCATCAGTGAACAGGTTAGCAATCAGCCCCAGCATTTT.

The rearrangement uses TRBV4-2 and TRBJ2-1, with 7 positions matching TRBD2. The CDR3 totals 16 residues. V dropped 3 bases and J dropped 4; count of bases not matched to a gene: 9. The V gene's germline CDR1 is LGHNA and CDR2 YNFKEQ. CDR3 sequence (DNA): TGTGCCAGCAGCCACCTCCTAGCGGATGGTTACAATGAGCAGTTCTTC. The encoded protein is CASSHLLADGYNEQFF.

The chain carries TRBV29-1 and TRBJ1-1, with a possible D match to TRBD1 (5 bases). V was cut by 1 base and J by 6 bases, with 9 bases left in between. CDR3 size: 12 residues. Germline CDR1 SQVTM, CDR2 ANQGSEA. The CDR3 region is CSVEVGGSEAFF. In DNA form, the CDR3 reads TGCAGCGTTGAAGTGGGGGGATCTGAAGCTTTCTTT.

The chain employs TRBV20-1 and TRBJ2-5, with D perhaps TRBD1 (6 bases). Germline lookup yields CDR1 DFQATT and CDR2 SNEGSKA (reference sequence). The V and J ends lost 7 bases and 5 bases respectively, with 14 bases between them. This CDR3 is 12 amino acids long. The CDR3 DNA follows: TGCAGTGTTTCACAGGGACGGGAGACCCAGTACTTC. This encodes CSVSQGRETQYF.

V gene TRBV4-2 combines with J gene TRBJ2-7; D is perhaps TRBD2 (6 bases). Germline-derived CDR1 and CDR2 are LGHNA and YNFKEQ. The V and J ends lost 0 bases and 5 bases respectively, with 11 bases between them. CDR3 size: 14 residues. CDR3 sequence: CASSQDSGGNEQYF. The CDR3 region has the DNA TGTGCCAGCAGCCAAGATTCGGGCGGGAACGAGCAGTACTTC.

V usage is TRBV30 and J usage is TRBJ2-1; 7 bases align to TRBD2. V was pared by 2 bases and J by 12 bases, with 10 bases of the junction left unmatched. Germline V CDR1 and CDR2: GTSNPN, SVGIG (reference sequence). The CDR3 sequence is 13 residues long. The CDR3: CAWSTSIAGLQFF. The CDR3, as DNA: TGTGCCTGGAGTACTAGTATAGCGGGCCTGCAGTTCTTC.

Details on this clonotype: This sequence may be a read error, since a much larger clone differs from it by one base. In DNA, the CDR3 is TGCAGTGCTAGCGCACACCGCACAGATACGCAGTATTTT. Translated, it gives CSASAHRTDTQYF. This sequence joins TRBV20-1 and TRBJ2-3; no firm D call. This CDR3 spans 13 amino acids. V was trimmed by 3 bases and J by 1 base, leaving 8 bases between them. Germline-derived CDR1 and CDR2 are DFQATT and SNEGSKA (reference sequence).

This clonotype was recorded a few times. This chain connects TRBV27 to TRBJ2-4; 10 bases agree with TRBD1. This CDR3 is built from 20 residues. From germline, CDR1 is MNHEY and CDR2 SMNVEV (reference sequence). The V and J ends lost 1 base and 0 bases, in that order; junction bases with no gene match: 12. DNA of the CDR3: TGTGCCAGCAGTTTATTAAGGTGGGACAGGGGCATAGTAGCCAAAAACATTCAGTACTTC. The encoded protein is CASSLLRWDRGIVAKNIQYF.

This clonotype has just a few counts. This chain joins TRBV5-1 and TRBJ2-7, with D hard to call. Trimming stripped 4 bases from V and 2 bases from J, with 13 bases between. The CDR3 runs 14 residues. Germline V gives CDR1 SGHRS, CDR2 YFSETQ. Written as DNA, the CDR3 is TGCGCCAGCAGCCTGCCGGGCGCTGCCTACGAGCAGTACTTC. Protein: CASSLPGAAYEQYF.

This clonotype has just a few counts. V usage is TRBV4-2 and J usage is TRBJ2-7; D call uncertain. Germline V CDR1 and CDR2: LGHNA, YNFKEQ. V lost 1 base and J 4 bases, leaving 11 bases between the germline ends. The CDR3 sequence is 14 residues long. CDR3 nucleotides: TGTGCCAGCAGCCAAGGCCAGGTGGGATACGAGCAGTACTTC. This codes for CASSQGQVGYEQYF.

This clonotype was recorded a few times. This sequence joins TRBV6-2 or TRBV6-3 and TRBJ2-3; D remains ambiguous. This CDR3 has 12 amino acids. Germline-derived CDR1 and CDR2 are MNHEY and SVGEGT. Trimming took off 7 bases at V and 5 bases at J, with 10 bases between the two ends. The CDR3 sequence is CASTSRQDTQYF. Here the CDR3 DNA reads TGTGCCAGCACGTCCAGGCAAGATACGCAGTATTTT.